Listed below are T cell receptor beta chains from one sample, sequenced in a study of tumour-infiltrating T cells in Burkitt lymphoma. TCRdb's copy holds only in-frame clones and misses some; the assay was immunoSEQ multiplex PCR. The data show 4,000 to 6,000 clones, with approximately 11% seen just once and approximately 2.2% held by the top ten. Sequencing input: tumor tissue. The receptors were sampled from a human donor with diffuse large B-cell lymphoma. Both conserved end residues are part of each CDR3.

TRBV19	TRBJ2-3	CASEADTQYF
TRBV5-1	TRBJ1-1	CASSAPGAVLNTEAFF
TRBV6-5	TRBJ1-1	CASSYAMNTEAFF
TRBV2	TRBJ1-6	CASRWTEGNSPLHF
TRBV14	TRBJ2-1	CASSQGLAYEQFF
TRBV29-1	TRBJ1-1	CSTSKGTGDYVSMNTEAFF
TRBV4-1	TRBJ1-1	CASSPLVLGTEAFF
TRBV7-9	TRBJ2-6	CASSSGANVLTF
TRBV7-9	TRBJ2-7	CASSAGGPVYEQYF
TRBV6-6	TRBJ1-3	CASSGQASSAGNTIYF
TRBV30	TRBJ1-4	CALTGTANEKLFF
TRBV5-1	TRBJ2-7	CASSLSGGPTYEQYF
TRBV7-9	TRBJ1-1	CASTTREQMNTEAFF
TRBV7-2	TRBJ2-7	CASSFTGVYEQYF
TRBV6-4	TRBJ1-1	CASRSTGENTEAFF
TRBV2	TRBJ1-2	CASSGSGFSRTWDYGYTF
TRBV5-6	TRBJ2-3	CASSQGLAGGRQYF
TRBV18	TRBJ2-1	CASSLGTGDLNEQFF
TRBV28	TRBJ2-5	CASSLWQGGETQYF
TRBV5-6	TRBJ2-1	CASSVQGFEQFF
TRBV18	TRBJ2-3	CASSGAERTDTQYF
TRBV27	TRBJ1-1	CASSSINRVPGTEAFF
TRBV11-2	TRBJ2-7	CASSLSENPYEQYF
TRBV7-2	TRBJ1-2	CASSPRQGAGYGYTF